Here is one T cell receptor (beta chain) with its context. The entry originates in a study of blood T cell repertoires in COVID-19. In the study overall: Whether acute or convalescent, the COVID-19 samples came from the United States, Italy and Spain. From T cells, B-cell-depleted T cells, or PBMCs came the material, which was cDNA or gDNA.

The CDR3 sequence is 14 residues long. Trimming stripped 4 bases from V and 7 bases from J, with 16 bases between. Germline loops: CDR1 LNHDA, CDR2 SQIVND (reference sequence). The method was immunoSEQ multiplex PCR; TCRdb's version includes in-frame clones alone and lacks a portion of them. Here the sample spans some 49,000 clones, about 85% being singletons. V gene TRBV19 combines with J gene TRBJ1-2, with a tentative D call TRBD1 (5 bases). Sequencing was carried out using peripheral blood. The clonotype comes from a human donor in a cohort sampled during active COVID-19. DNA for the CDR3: TGTGCCAGTAGTAGCAGGGCTCAGGAGAGTGGCTACACCTTC. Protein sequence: CASSSRAQESGYTF.